A selection of T cell receptor beta chains follows, all from one sample in a study of T-cell reconstitution after alpha-beta-depleted transplantation in children. TCRdb analysed the PCR reads with MiXCR anew, one entry per CDR3 protein. The table lists approximately 420,000 distinct CDR3 sequences, roughly 11% of them singletons. The input for sequencing was PBMCs from the stem cell graft donor, taken from the stem cell graft. The receptors derive from a human donor who donated a stem cell graft to a child with acute myeloid leukemia. Each CDR3 is given with its conserved first and last residue. The order of the fields is D gene, V gene, CDR3 protein. A D gene is named only where the DNA matches it firmly.

D: TRBD2; V: TRBV7-3; CDR3: CASSRVPGGVPDTQYF
D: TRBD1; V: TRBV5-1; CDR3: CASSLAGTGWNSPLHF
D: TRBD1; V: TRBV6-1; CDR3: CASSAGQARYNEQFF
D: .; V: TRBV20-1; CDR3: CSARWGPNQPQHF
D: TRBD2; V: TRBV25-1; CDR3: CASSEIGTSGRSSEQYF
D: TRBD2; V: TRBV20-1; CDR3: CSARGFSGGTTYNEQFF
D: TRBD2; V: TRBV7-8; CDR3: CASSLSGTRTGELFF
D: TRBD1; V: TRBV29-1; CDR3: CSVLPQGASNEKLFF
D: .; V: TRBV29-1; CDR3: CSVAVMGNTIYF
D: .; V: TRBV12-3/TRBV12-4; CDR3: CASSFESQTMNTEAFF
D: TRBD2; V: TRBV24-1; CDR3: CATSDSSGTRVDEQFF
D: .; V: TRBV7-2; CDR3: CASSLVSGVYEQYF
D: .; V: TRBV7-2; CDR3: CASSPGSRSYNEQFF
D: TRBD2; V: TRBV20-1; CDR3: CSASPGTSGLYNEQFF
D: TRBD1; V: TRBV7-2; CDR3: CASSLVPGTAYEQYF
D: TRBD1; V: TRBV29-1; CDR3: CSVEGGRDRAKNIQYF
D: .; V: TRBV20-1; CDR3: CSARDARGDEKLFF
D: .; V: TRBV11-2; CDR3: CASSLANYGNEQFF
D: .; V: TRBV2; CDR3: CASGGHLGAGELFF
D: TRBD2; V: TRBV5-1; CDR3: CASASLAGSSYEQYF
D: TRBD1; V: TRBV3-1; CDR3: CASSRDRAILGNYGYTF
D: .; V: TRBV7-9; CDR3: CASSLGPSEQFF
D: TRBD2; V: TRBV29-1; CDR3: CSVLPAGVTGELFF
D: .; V: TRBV20-1; CDR3: CSARAGASNQPQHF
D: .; V: TRBV6-5; CDR3: CASGTGVPQRSAAQYF
D: .; V: TRBV9; CDR3: CASSVYPGRDTGELFF
D: .; V: TRBV6-1; CDR3: CASSSLRREATQYF
D: TRBD2; V: TRBV5-1; CDR3: CASSLRGLEREGPGNEQFF
D: .; V: TRBV3-1; CDR3: CASTGEDTNYGYTF
D: .; V: TRBV7-8; CDR3: CASSLTSSYYEQYF
D: TRBD2; V: TRBV4-1; CDR3: CASSRIGGAGGSGGYNEQFF
D: .; V: TRBV4-1; CDR3: CASSRTAYTEAFF
D: TRBD2; V: TRBV20-1; CDR3: CSARVLGLAGSNTQYF
D: .; V: TRBV30; CDR3: CAWSPLGTEAFF
D: TRBD1; V: TRBV2; CDR3: CASRDLNRGLSNQPQHF
D: .; V: TRBV6-2/TRBV6-3; CDR3: CASSYVASVNEQFF
D: TRBD1; V: TRBV5-1; CDR3: CASSGQGNLQETQYF
D: .; V: TRBV5-1; CDR3: CASSLDAIYSFTDTQYF
D: .; V: TRBV29-1; CDR3: CSARPRGTQYF
D: .; V: TRBV29-1; CDR3: CSVEETEKQFF
D: TRBD2; V: TRBV2; CDR3: CASRGTSGSSYEQYF
D: .; V: TRBV3-1; CDR3: CASSQSSEQYF
D: .; V: TRBV4-3; CDR3: CASSQDLAEGTRENTEAFF
D: TRBD2; V: TRBV5-1; CDR3: CASSLNPGLAGDTQYF
D: .; V: TRBV7-2; CDR3: CASSLARATPASTGELFF
D: .; V: TRBV12-5; CDR3: CASASTDQETQYF
D: .; V: TRBV20-1; CDR3: CSARQAARNYGYTF
D: .; V: TRBV29-1; CDR3: CSTDSYNEQFF
D: .; V: TRBV2; CDR3: CASMVDSKNIQYF
D: .; V: TRBV20-1; CDR3: CSARSDIGPYNSPLHF